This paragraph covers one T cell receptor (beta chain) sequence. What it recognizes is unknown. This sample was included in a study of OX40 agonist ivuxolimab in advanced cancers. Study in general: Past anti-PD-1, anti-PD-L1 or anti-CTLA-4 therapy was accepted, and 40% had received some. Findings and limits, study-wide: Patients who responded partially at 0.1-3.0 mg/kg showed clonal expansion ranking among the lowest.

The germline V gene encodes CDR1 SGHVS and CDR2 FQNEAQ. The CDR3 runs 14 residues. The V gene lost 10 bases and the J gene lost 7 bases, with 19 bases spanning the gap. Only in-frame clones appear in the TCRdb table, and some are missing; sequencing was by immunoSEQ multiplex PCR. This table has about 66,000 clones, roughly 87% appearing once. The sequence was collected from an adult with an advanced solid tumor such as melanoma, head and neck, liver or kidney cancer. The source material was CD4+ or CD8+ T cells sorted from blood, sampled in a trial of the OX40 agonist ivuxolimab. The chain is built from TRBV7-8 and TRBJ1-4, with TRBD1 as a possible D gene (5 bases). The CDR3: CATQGRGMFEKLFF. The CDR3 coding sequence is TGTGCCACTCAAGGTCGGGGGATGTTTGAAAAACTGTTTTTT.